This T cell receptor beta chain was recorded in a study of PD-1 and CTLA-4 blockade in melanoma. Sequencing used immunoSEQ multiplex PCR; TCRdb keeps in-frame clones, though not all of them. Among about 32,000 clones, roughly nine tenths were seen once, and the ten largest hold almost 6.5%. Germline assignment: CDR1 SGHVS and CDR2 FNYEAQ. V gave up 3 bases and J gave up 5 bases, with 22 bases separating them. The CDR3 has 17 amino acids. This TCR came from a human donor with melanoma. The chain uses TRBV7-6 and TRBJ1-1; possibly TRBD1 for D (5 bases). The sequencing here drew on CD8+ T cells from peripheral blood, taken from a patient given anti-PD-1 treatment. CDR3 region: CASSFHPVGQPRTEAFF. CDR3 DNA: TGTGCCAGCAGCTTTCACCCGGTGGGGCAACCGAGGACTGAAGCTTTCTTT.